One and the same sample provided the 29 T cell receptor beta chains below, sequenced in a study of blood T cells in healthy people across ages. The authors ran a second PCR of about 7 to 11 cycles using a sample-barcoded 5' primer and a J-beta primer mix. TCRdb reanalysed the 5' RACE reads using MiXCR and keeps one entry per CDR3 protein. Seen here are some 710,000 distinct CDR3 sequences, 35% to 60% observed once, and the top ten hold 15% to 20%. Sequencing input: blood. Receptors were obtained from an elderly man in good health.

The CDR3 bases are TGCAGCGTTGAGACAGTGAAATCTAGCACAGATACGCAGTATTTT. The encoded protein is CSVETVKSSTDTQYF. V gene TRBV29-1 combines with J gene TRBJ2-3; weak D call: TRBD1 (5 bases). Germline-derived CDR1 and CDR2 are SQVTM and ANQGSEA. The V end lost 3 bases, the J end lost 0 bases, and 13 bases lay between the germline ends. CDR3 length: 15 residues.

This clonotype appeared many times. The rearrangement uses TRBV12-3 or TRBV12-4 and TRBJ2-5; TRBD2 aligns across 11 bases. Trimming took 3 bases from V and 2 from J; bases not matched to a gene: 8. This CDR3 spans 17 amino acids. The CDR3 reads CASSLGTSGLHQETQYF. The CDR3, as DNA: TGTGCCAGCAGTTTGGGGACTAGCGGATTGCATCAAGAGACCCAGTACTTC.

The genes are TRBV5-4 and TRBJ1-4, with D possibly being TRBD1 (5 bases). Trimming stripped 1 base from V and 4 bases from J, with 8 bases between. The CDR3 has 14 residues. CDR1 and CDR2 from the germline V gene are SGHNT and YYREEE (reference sequence). The CDR3 nucleotides read TGTGCCAGCAGCTTGTGGGACCTTAATGAAAAACTGTTTTTT. Translation gives CASSLWDLNEKLFF.

Concerning this clonotype: A single base separates this from a much larger clone, so it may be a read error. The rearrangement links TRBV29-1 to TRBJ2-3; 9 positions agree with TRBD2. Trimming removed 4 bases from V and 2 bases from J; junction bases left unmatched: 7. Germline CDR1 SQVTM, CDR2 ANQGSEA. This CDR3 has 15 residues. CDR3 amino acids: CSVVQTSGFTDTQYF. The CDR3 bases are TGCAGCGTTGTGCAGACTAGCGGCTTCACAGATACGCAGTATTTT.

This clonotype was detected only a few times. The J gene is TRBJ2-3, the V gene TRBV5-1; D possibly matches TRBD1 or TRBD2 (5 bases each). V was clipped by 3 bases and J by 9 bases, with 23 bases between them. The V gene's germline CDR1 is SGHRS and CDR2 YFSETQ. The CDR3 has 16 amino acids. The CDR3 DNA follows: TGCGCCAGCAGCTCGAACCGGGACCCCCGGACACAAACGCAGTATTTT. Encoded protein: CASSSNRDPRTQTQYF. The complete variable domain, with remaining parts taken from reference TRBV5-1 and TRBJ2-3, reads KAGVTQTPRYLIKTRGQQVTLSCSPISGHRSVSWYQQTPGQGLQFLFEYFSETQRNKGNFPGRFSGRQFSNSRSEMNVSTLELGDSALYLCASSSNRDPRTQTQYFGPGTRLTVL.

This clonotype has more than one count but fewer than ten. The V gene is TRBV11-3, the J gene TRBJ1-1; D gene uncertain. CDR1 is SGHNT and CDR2 is YENEEA in the germline V gene. The CDR3 extends over 14 amino acids. The ends were cut back, 2 bases at V and 8 bases at J, with 15 bases in the middle. CDR3 residues: CASSLRTSRGEAFF. CDR3 sequence (DNA): TGTGCCAGCAGCTTAAGGACTTCCCGCGGGGAAGCTTTCTTT.

The chain joins TRBV20-1 to TRBJ1-2; 7 bases fit TRBD1. CDR1 DFQATT and CDR2 SNEGSKA come from the germline V gene (reference sequence). V lost 6 bases and J lost 4; bases outside the gene matches: 17. The CDR3 totals 16 residues. CDR3 amino acids: CSAELQGQRLTYGYTF. The CDR3 DNA follows: TGCAGTGCCGAATTACAGGGACAGAGGCTTACCTATGGCTACACCTTC.

On this clonotype: A much larger clone lies one base from this, so it may be a read error. V is TRBV7-3 and J is TRBJ2-1; 9 nucleotides match TRBD2. Trimming took 4 bases from V and 0 from J; bases not matched to a gene: 4. CDR3 length: 16 amino acids. Germline V lookup: CDR1 SGHTA, CDR2 FQGTGA. This CDR3 is CASSSSGMASYNEQFF. The CDR3 DNA follows: TGTGCCAGCAGCTCTAGCGGGATGGCCTCCTACAATGAGCAGTTCTTC.

This chain links TRBV7-2 with TRBJ2-1; D call uncertain. With 8 bases removed from V and 2 bases from J, the gap between germline ends came to 13 bases. The CDR3 has 14 residues. Germline V gene data show CDR1 as SGHTA and CDR2 as FQGNSA. The CDR3 here is CASGIPHTYNEQFF. For the CDR3, the DNA is TGTGCCAGCGGCATCCCCCATACCTACAATGAGCAGTTCTTC.

This clonotype was counted at least ten times. The chain couples TRBV5-1 to TRBJ2-1; the D is unclear. Germline V CDR1 and CDR2: SGHRS, YFSETQ. This CDR3 has 13 amino acids. V lost 4 bases and J lost 6, with 11 bases in between. The CDR3 DNA follows: TGCGCCAGCAGCCCCCCCGCAAGCAATGAGCAGTTCTTC. Translated, it gives CASSPPASNEQFF.

The V and J genes are TRBV29-1 and TRBJ2-1; 8 bases are shared with TRBD2. Germline V CDR1 and CDR2: SQVTM, ANQGSEA. CDR3 length equals 16 residues. Trimming cost V 4 bases and J 4 bases; bases outside gene matches: 12. The CDR3 nucleotides read TGCAGCGTTGCCCAGAGAGTAGCGGGGATATACAATGAGCAGTTCTTC. Residues: CSVAQRVAGIYNEQFF.

The genes are TRBV5-1 and TRBJ2-5; D is ambiguous. Trimming took off 2 bases at V and 5 bases at J, with 13 bases between the two ends. Looked up from germline, CDR1 is SGHRS and CDR2 is YFSETQ. The length of the CDR3 is 14 residues. The CDR3 DNA follows: TGCGCCAGCAGCTTACGACCGGTGGGGGAGACCCAGTACTTC. Translated, it gives CASSLRPVGETQYF.

The chain is built from TRBV6-1 and TRBJ1-1; D ambiguous. Germline-derived CDR1 and CDR2 are MNHNS and SASEGT. The CDR3 sequence is 12 residues long. Trimming stripped 2 bases from V and 2 bases from J, with 3 bases between. The CDR3 sequence is CASSESNTEAFF. The CDR3 bases are TGTGCCAGCAGTGAATCAAACACTGAAGCTTTCTTT.

This clonotype was detected only a few times. This chain uses TRBV9 with TRBJ2-1; D gene ambiguous. Germline CDR1 and CDR2: SGDLS and YYNGEE. V gave up 0 bases and J gave up 6 bases, with 7 bases separating them. CDR3 size: 13 residues. The CDR3 loop reads CASSVALSNEQFF. CDR3 bases: TGTGCCAGCAGCGTAGCTCTAAGCAATGAGCAGTTCTTC.

The chain carries TRBV7-8 and TRBJ1-5; D unclear. Trimming shortened V by 4 bases and J by 7 bases, and 11 bases separated the two germline ends. Germline lookup yields CDR1 SGHVS and CDR2 FQNEAQ. The CDR3 extends over 13 amino acids. CDR3 loop: CASSSEARQPQHF. In DNA form, the CDR3 reads TGTGCCAGCAGCTCGGAAGCCAGGCAGCCCCAGCATTTT.

This clonotype has a handful of counts. The chain couples TRBV12-3 or TRBV12-4 to TRBJ1-1; possibly TRBD1 for D (6 bases). The CDR3 is 15 amino acids. Trimming shortened V by 2 bases and J by 1 base, and 11 bases separated the two germline ends. For the CDR3, the DNA is TGTGCCAGCAGTTTAAGACAGGTGACGAACACTGAAGCTTTCTTT. This translates into CASSLRQVTNTEAFF.

This chain joins TRBV2 and TRBJ2-7, with TRBD2 matching 11 bases. The junction had 4 bases not matched to a gene; V was cut back by 3 bases and J by 6 bases. CDR3 length: 14 residues. Germline V gene data show CDR1 as SNHLY and CDR2 as FYNNEI. CDR3 nucleotides: TGTGCCAGCAGTGAGACTAGCGGGACATGCGAGCAGTACTTC. This translates into CASSETSGTCEQYF.

V gene TRBV6-2 or TRBV6-3 combines with J gene TRBJ2-6; possible D gene TRBD1, 5 bases. Germline values: CDR1 MNHEY, CDR2 SVGEGT. V was clipped by 0 bases and J by 0 bases, with 12 bases between them. The CDR3 spans 18 residues. The CDR3 spells CASSYSPGISSGANVLTF. CDR3 DNA: TGTGCCAGCAGTTACTCCCCAGGGATTAGCTCTGGGGCCAACGTCCTGACTTTC.

The genes are TRBV10-3 and TRBJ1-4; no clear D. Trimming pared 3 bases from V and 0 bases from J, leaving 8 bases between. The CDR3 is made up of 15 amino acids. Germline CDR1 reads ENHRY; CDR2 reads SYGVKD. The CDR3: CAISDQDPTNEKLFF. In nucleotides, the CDR3 is TGTGCCATCAGTGATCAGGACCCAACTAATGAAAAACTGTTTTTT.

This clonotype was seen only a few times. V and J are TRBV7-9 and TRBJ1-2; TRBD1 matches at 10 bases. Germline V CDR1 and CDR2: SEHNR, FQNEAQ (reference sequence). The junction had 2 bases not matched to a gene; V was cut back by 0 bases and J by 4 bases. CDR3 length: 15 amino acids. CDR3 nucleotides: TGTGCCAGCAGCTTAGCGGGACAGGGGTTCTATGGCTACACCTTC. It specifies CASSLAGQGFYGYTF.

Notes on this clonotype: Relative to the germline gene, one junction end is altered; a read error may explain this. The V gene is TRBV20-1, the J gene TRBJ1-6, with D possibly matching TRBD1 (6 bases). Germline-derived CDR1 and CDR2 are DFQATT and SNEGSKA (reference sequence). The length of the CDR3 is 15 residues. The CDR3: CSARVGQLDNSPPHF. For the CDR3, the DNA is TGCAGTGCTAGAGTAGGACAGCTAGATAATTCACCCCCCCACTTT.

In this sample, this clonotype turned up a few times. The chain employs TRBV30 and TRBJ1-4, with D perhaps matching TRBD1 (5 bases). Deletions cut 1 base from V and 8 bases from J, with 11 bases between. Per the germline V gene, CDR1 is GTSNPN and CDR2 is SVGIG (reference sequence). The CDR3 has 13 amino acids. This CDR3 is CAWSGERGEKLFF. In nucleotides, the CDR3 is TGTGCCTGGAGTGGGGAAAGGGGCGAAAAACTGTTTTTT. Filled out from reference TRBV30 and TRBJ1-4, the complete variable domain reads SQTIHQWPATLVQPVGSPLSLECTVEGTSNPNLYWYRQAAGRGLQLLFYSVGIGQISSEVPQNLSASRPQDRQFILSSKKLLLSDSGFYLCAWSGERGEKLFFGSGTQLSVL.

This clonotype came up a few times. The rearrangement uses TRBV5-5 and TRBJ2-3; either TRBD1 or TRBD2 may fit D (5 bases each). This CDR3 has 19 residues. Germline V gives CDR1 SGHKS, CDR2 YYEKEE (reference sequence). V was trimmed by 4 bases and J by 6 bases, leaving 30 bases between them. The CDR3 here is CASSKPRGPLATPTDTQYF. CDR3 nucleotides: TGTGCCAGCAGCAAACCCCGGGGACCCCTTGCGACACCTACGGATACGCAGTATTTT. Full variable domain (outside the CDR3, taken from reference TRBV5-5 and TRBJ2-3): DAGVTQSPTHLIKTRGQQVTLRCSPISGHKSVSWYQQVLGQGPQFIFQYYEKEERGRGNFPDRFSARQFPNYSSELNVNALLLGDSALYLCASSKPRGPLATPTDTQYFGPGTRLTVL.

The gene calls are TRBV29-1 and TRBJ2-1; D uncertain. The DNA end lines up better with TRBJ2-7; the J call may be wrong. The germline CDR1 and CDR2 sequences are SQVTM and ANQGSEA. CDR3 length: 11 amino acids. CDR3 loop: CSVAAHNEQYF. Written as DNA, the CDR3 is TGCAGCGTTGCTGCCCACAATGAGCAGTACTTC.

This clonotype turned up a few times. The CDR3 sequence is CASSLDSLADNEQFF. The CDR3 DNA follows: TGTGCCAGCAGCTTAGATTCACTAGCGGACAATGAGCAGTTCTTC. V usage is TRBV11-2 and J usage is TRBJ2-1; TRBD2 aligns across 8 bases. The CDR3 has 15 residues. CDR1 is SGHAT and CDR2 is FQNNGV in the germline V gene. J was trimmed by 5 bases and V by 0 bases; bases with no gene match: 3.

This chain joins TRBV9 and TRBJ2-1, with 7 nucleotides matching TRBD1. There are 15 residues in the CDR3. The junction had 2 bases not matched to a gene; V was cut back by 0 bases and J by 2 bases. Germline V gene data show CDR1 as SGDLS and CDR2 as YYNGEE. The CDR3: CASSVGQGTYNEQFF. The CDR3 coding sequence is TGTGCCAGCAGCGTAGGACAGGGAACCTACAATGAGCAGTTCTTC.

This chain uses TRBV27 with TRBJ2-7; maybe TRBD2 (6 bases). The CDR3 loop spans 15 amino acids. CDR1 is MNHEY and CDR2 is SMNVEV in the germline V gene (reference sequence). V shed 3 bases and J shed 2 bases, with 14 bases lying between them. CDR3 DNA: TGTGCCAGCAGTTTTCTGATTAGCGGAACCTACGAGCAGTACTTC. The encoded protein is CASSFLISGTYEQYF.

This sequence joins TRBV7-2 and TRBJ1-2; the match to TRBD1 covers 8 bases. CDR1 and CDR2 from the germline V gene are SGHTA and FQGNSA. The CDR3 contains 16 residues. V lost 1 base, J lost 8 bases, and 12 bases stayed unmatched. The CDR3 is CASSLDDQGAIGGYTF. The DNA for the CDR3 is TGTGCCAGCAGCTTAGACGACCAGGGGGCGATTGGAGGCTACACCTTC.

The table lists this clonotype with a few counts. This chain joins TRBV20-1 and TRBJ1-5; D perhaps matches TRBD1 (5 bases). Per the germline V gene, CDR1 is DFQATT and CDR2 is SNEGSKA (reference sequence). The ends were cut back, 2 bases at V and 2 bases at J, with 10 bases in the middle. The CDR3 totals 14 residues. CDR3 nucleotide sequence: TGCAGTGCTAGACTAGGGACGGGCAATCAGCCCCAGCATTTT. Translating gives CSARLGTGNQPQHF.